This T cell receptor beta chain was recorded in a study of response to subunit inactivated influenza vaccine (dated by TCRdb to 2017 to 2018). Describing the broader study: To follow how T cells responded to a trivalent subunit inactivated influenza vaccine, the researchers relied on deep quantitative profiling of the T cell receptor repertoire. General conclusions and limits of the study: It was suggested by the authors that each seasonal influenza vaccination may recruit only a limited number of new T cells.

Regarding this clonotype: Its antigen is still unknown. No much larger clonotype is one base removed from it; base qualities were not supplied.

V was cut back by 2 bases and J by 7 bases, leaving a gap of 9 bases between them. The CDR3 spans 13 residues, from the cysteine through the phenylalanine. Only the CDR3 part of the read is kept: 39 bases, read in frame from the first base. CDR1 and CDR2 (MNHEY, SVGAGI) derive from the germline V gene. The library was prepared using RT-PCR. The listed sequencing device is Illumina HiSeq 2500. The public reads were reprocessed in TCRdb via fastp at Q25 and MiXCR, keeping in-frame beta chains. One record per CDR3 amino acid sequence lists the most common genes and DNA. The sample has about 540,000 distinct CDR3 sequences on record, roughly a quarter of them singletons. The top ten clones comprise 2.5% to 3.5% of the sample. The same data also went into a second study, on T cells expressing NK-cell markers. The second study's paper adds: TCR beta cDNA libraries were prepared using 5'RACE template switching, which introduced a universal primer site and unique molecular identifiers. TCR beta-chain repertoires were profiled in sorted CD3+CD56+NKG2C+, CD3+CD56+NKG2C- and CD3+CD56-NKG2C+ T-cell subsets from several donors. Of the eight sequenced donors, seven were found to be HCMV-seropositive and one was found to be HCMV-seronegative. In several experiments an anti-gammadeltaTCR antibody was added to restrict sorting to alphabetaTCR-expressing T cells. In 5 to 7 donors, the dominant CD3+CD56+NKG2C+ clonotypes ranked among the top 10 CD8+ clonotypes, making up about 1.0-7.5% of CD8+ T cells. Those dominant clonotypes were again the most abundant among CD3+CD56-NKG2C+ cells in a handful of donors, at about 25-60.1%. Whether the expanded NKG2C-expressing T cell clones were specific for HCMV antigens remained unclear. The eight sequenced donors were randomly selected healthy volunteers, three men and five women. A commercial ELISA kit detecting HCMV-specific IgG in serum was used to determine HCMV serostatus. Ficoll density gradient centrifugation was used to isolate peripheral blood mononuclear cells from blood. Magnetic immunoseparation with Miltenyi isolation kits was used to isolate CD4+ and CD8+ T cells from PBMC. Synthesis of cDNA was primed from the TCR beta constant segment and was followed by two consecutive PCR amplification steps. Libraries were sequenced as 2 x 150 bp reads on Illumina HiSeq 2000/2500, MiSeq or NextSeq. MIGEC was used to demultiplex reads and group the reads by UMI, and MiTCR was used to assemble and quantify clonotypes. Only TCR cDNA sequences supported by at least two reads were kept to exclude erroneous sequences. The tcR package was used for downstream repertoire analysis, and clonotypes were matched across fractions by CDR3 nucleotide sequence plus V segment. VDJmatch was used to annotate antigen specificity against VDJdb, with one amino acid substitution in CDR3 permitted.

In this chain, TRBV6-5 is recombined with TRBJ2-1; the D gene identity is not certain. This TCR was sampled from a man aged 50 or older who received an inactivated influenza vaccine. Donor details come from another sample of the same person, matched by shared clones. The source material was CD4+ T cells sorted from PBMCs, sampled 11 to 12 days after vaccination. CDR3 region: CASSYRNWNEQFF. The DNA is as follows: TGTGCCAGCAGTTACCGGAACTGGAATGAGCAGTTCTTC.